This T cell receptor (beta chain) was sequenced for a study of CDR3 diversity in severe acne. Per germline, CDR1 MNHNS and CDR2 SASEGT. This CDR3 has 14 amino acids. V lost 6 bases to trimming and J lost 0 bases, with 12 bases between them. Via MiXCR, TCRdb re-called the PCR reads, giving one row per CDR3 protein. The table lists some 84,000 distinct CDR3 sequences, under 60% of them singletons. The source material was blood. The receptor comes from a male donor in good health, without acne. The V gene is TRBV6-1, the J gene TRBJ2-7; no definite D call. This CDR3 is CASRPTGLSYEQYF. The DNA of the CDR3 is TGTGCCAGCAGACCGACGGGCCTCTCCTACGAGCAGTACTTC.